This T cell receptor (beta chain) was sequenced for a study of cytomegalovirus exposure and HLA in healthy donors. Notes on the study in general: Among the most significant clusters, several appeared linked to common viral pathogens in a later analysis.

The junction had 8 bases not matched to a gene; V was cut back by 3 bases and J by 7 bases. The CDR3 sequence is 15 residues long. Looked up from germline, CDR1 is SGDLS and CDR2 is YYNGEE. Amplification used 60 Vbeta primers and 13 Jbeta primers. Per the authors' pipeline: Counted up in a later analysis, unique TCR beta chains came to about 83 million, with about 9.9 million shared. Profiling relied on immunoSEQ multiplex PCR, and the TCRdb table lists in-frame clones only, not all of them. V and J calls and clone size come straight from that table; D and trimming were deduced from the DNA. The sample carries some 150,000 clones, more than 75% recorded once. This clone was picked up one time. The antigen is not known.

The sample taken for sequencing was PBMCs. The chain couples TRBV9 to TRBJ2-1; 9 positions match TRBD1. The clonotype comes from a man between 18 and 29 years old in good health and CMV-seropositive. The CDR3 sequence is CASSAGTGRGNEQFF. The CDR3 coding sequence is TGTGCCAGCAGCGCAGGGACAGGGCGGGGGAATGAGCAGTTCTTC.